This passage covers 30 T cell receptor beta chains from one sample sequenced in a study of blood T cell repertoires in COVID-19. Libraries were prepared by immunoSEQ multiplex PCR; TCRdb keeps only in-frame clonotypes and omits some of them. The repertoire holds tens of thousands of clones, with around 84% as singletons. Sequenced sample: peripheral blood. The receptors were gathered from a man aged 45-60 years with acute or convalescent COVID-19.

The J gene is TRBJ2-7, the V gene TRBV11-2; D gene uncertain. Trimming took off 1 base at V and 4 bases at J, with 5 bases between the two ends. The CDR3 has 12 residues. CDR1 is SGHAT and CDR2 is FQNNGV in the germline V gene. The DNA of the CDR3 is TGTGCCAGCAGCTTAGGGGCTTACGAGCAGTACTTC. Residues: CASSLGAYEQYF.

The V gene is TRBV2, the J gene TRBJ1-2; D is ambiguous. The length of the CDR3 is 14 residues. The V gene's germline CDR1 is SNHLY and CDR2 FYNNEI. The CDR3 coding sequence is TGTGCTCAGACCCCTAGTCCGGGAAACTATGGCTACACCTTC. Amino acid sequence: CAQTPSPGNYGYTF.

This chain joins TRBV5-1 and TRBJ1-2, with TRBD1 identical over 10 bases. Germline V CDR1 and CDR2: SGHRS, YFSETQ. Trimming cost V 0 bases and J 7 bases; bases outside gene matches: 12. This CDR3 comprises 17 residues. The CDR3 region has the DNA TGCGCCAGCAGCTTGGACAGCGGGACAGGGGAAACGTCTGGCTACACCTTC. It is translated as CASSLDSGTGETSGYTF. The whole variable domain, filled in from reference TRBV5-1 and TRBJ1-2, reads KAGVTQTPRYLIKTRGQQVTLSCSPISGHRSVSWYQQTPGQGLQFLFEYFSETQRNKGNFPGRFSGRQFSNSRSEMNVSTLELGDSALYLCASSLDSGTGETSGYTFGSGTRLTVV.

This clone turned up a few times. The J gene is TRBJ1-6, the V gene TRBV5-4, with 7 bases fitting TRBD1. The CDR3 contains 14 residues. Unmatched junction bases numbered 7, after V lost 4 bases and J lost 9 bases. Germline CDR1 reads SGHNT; CDR2 reads YYREEE (reference sequence). CDR3 bases: TGTGCCAGCAGCCGAGGGACAGCCGGTTCACCCCTCCACTTT. Translating gives CASSRGTAGSPLHF.

The chain recombines TRBV3-1 (or the pseudogene TRBV3-2) with TRBJ2-7, with TRBD1 identical over 8 bases. J gave up 7 bases and V 4 bases, and 12 bases lay outside the gene matches. Germline values: CDR1 LGHDT, CDR2 YNNKEL (reference sequence). The CDR3 is made up of 15 amino acids. CDR3 loop: CASSRPTGATREQYF. The CDR3 DNA reads TGTGCCAGCAGCCGCCCGACAGGGGCAACTCGGGAGCAGTACTTC.

J is TRBJ1-1 and V is TRBV27; no reliable D call. This CDR3 comprises 14 residues. CDR1 and CDR2 from the germline V gene are MNHEY and SMNVEV (reference sequence). V lost 3 bases and J lost 0, with 8 bases in between. The DNA for the CDR3 is TGTGCCAGCAGTTTTCTAAGTCTGAACACTGAAGCTTTCTTT. The encoded protein is CASSFLSLNTEAFF.

The J gene is TRBJ1-2, the V gene TRBV19; the match to TRBD1 covers 8 bases. Per the germline V gene, CDR1 is LNHDA and CDR2 is SQIVND (reference sequence). This CDR3 contains 14 residues. Unmatched junction bases numbered 7, after V lost 2 bases and J lost 8 bases. CDR3 in DNA: TGTGCCAGTAGTATATCGGGACAGGAGAAAGGCTACACCTTC. Translating gives CASSISGQEKGYTF. Using reference TRBV19 and TRBJ1-2 for the parts outside the CDR3, the full variable domain is DGGITQSPKYLFRKEGQNVTLSCEQNLNHDAMYWYRQDPGQGLRLIYYSQIVNDFQKGDIAEGYSVSREKKESFPLTVTSAQKNPTAFYLCASSISGQEKGYTFGSGTRLTVV.

This chain connects TRBV7-2 to TRBJ1-5, with D unresolved. There are 14 residues in the CDR3. Trimming shortened V by 2 bases and J by 4 bases, and 9 bases separated the two germline ends. The germline V gene encodes CDR1 SGHTA and CDR2 FQGNSA. CDR3 amino acids: CASSLIPVNQPQHF. CDR3 sequence (DNA): TGTGCCAGCAGCTTAATTCCAGTTAATCAGCCCCAGCATTTT.

This clone came up once. One end of the junction varies from germline; a read error may be responsible. V gene TRBV7-7 combines with J gene TRBJ2-5; perhaps TRBD1 as D (5 bases). Germline V lookup: CDR1 SSHAT, CDR2 FNYEAQ (reference sequence). This CDR3 contains 15 residues. CDR3 residues: CASSLQPTAQETQYF. Here the CDR3 DNA reads TGTGCTAGCAGCCTCCAGCCGACAGCGCAAGAGACCCAGTACTTC.

This clone was counted a single time. The V call is TRBV4-1, the J call TRBJ1-1, with D possibly being TRBD1 (6 bases). Germline CDR1 is MGHRA and CDR2 is YSYEKL. V lost 0 bases, J lost 4 bases, and 12 bases lay in between. This CDR3 spans 15 amino acids. The CDR3 DNA reads TGCGCCAGCAGCCAAGAGGCAGGGGCCCTCACTGAAGCTTTCTTT. Protein: CASSQEAGALTEAFF.

The J gene is TRBJ1-1, the V gene TRBV5-5, with 7 bases lining up with TRBD1. The germline gives CDR1 SGHKS, CDR2 YYEKEE (reference sequence). Trimming removed 5 bases from V and 5 bases from J; junction bases left unmatched: 9. CDR3 size: 14 residues. The CDR3 nucleotides are TGTGCCAGCAGTCTATCACAGGGGTCAACTGAAGCTTTCTTT. It encodes CASSLSQGSTEAFF.

The rearrangement joins TRBV11-3 to TRBJ1-3; 7 positions agree with TRBD1. This CDR3 contains 16 residues. With 4 bases clipped from V and 0 bases from J, the junction kept 6 bases outside the gene matches. The germline V gene encodes CDR1 SGHNT and CDR2 YENEEA. The CDR3 region is CASSSGQVPSGNTIYF. The CDR3 DNA sequence: TGTGCCAGCAGCTCCGGACAGGTGCCCTCTGGAAACACCATATATTTT.

This clone has a single count. The CDR3 loop reads CASSTDRGTRPPLHF. The CDR3, as DNA: TGTGCCAGCAGTACGGACAGGGGTACGCGGCCACCCCTCCACTTT. The V and J genes are TRBV2 and TRBJ1-6; 9 bases match TRBD1. The trim removed 5 bases at V and 11 bases at J, leaving 10 bases unmatched. Germline V gives CDR1 SNHLY, CDR2 FYNNEI. This CDR3 contains 15 residues.

This clone has a single count. The chain combines TRBV19 with TRBJ1-6, with no clear D. Trimming pared 2 bases from V and 16 bases from J, leaving 12 bases between. The germline CDR1 and CDR2 sequences are LNHDA and SQIVND (reference sequence). The CDR3 extends over 12 amino acids. CDR3 region: CASSISSGWLHF. CDR3 DNA sequence: TGTGCCAGTAGTATAAGTAGCGGCTGGCTCCACTTT.

Details on this clone: One junction end disagrees with the germline gene, perhaps due to a read error. The CDR3 loop is CASTQGTSGSYEQYF. CDR3 nucleotides: TGTGCCAGCACCCAAGGGACTAGCGGCAGCTACGAGCAGTACTTC. This rearrangement joins TRBV3-1 (or the pseudogene TRBV3-2) to TRBJ2-7; 11 bases are a match to TRBD2. This CDR3 contains 15 residues. Germline lookup yields CDR1 LGHDT and CDR2 YNNKEL (reference sequence).

The rearrangement joins TRBV28 to TRBJ2-7, with 12 nucleotides matching TRBD2. Trimming took 7 bases from V and 5 from J; bases not matched to a gene: 12. Germline CDR1 is MDHEN and CDR2 is SYDVKM. This CDR3 region has 16 residues. The CDR3 nucleotides are TGTGCCAGCACCCCCATCGGGACTAGCGGGTCTGACGAGCAGTACTTC. Protein: CASTPIGTSGSDEQYF.

The chain joins TRBV5-8 to TRBJ1-5, with TRBD1 as a possible D gene (5 bases). The CDR3 is 15 residues long. The germline gives CDR1 SGHTS, CDR2 YDEGEE. V dropped 4 bases and J dropped 4 bases, with 15 bases sitting between them. Here the CDR3 DNA reads TGTGCCAGCAGCCCACTCGGCAGGGCTAATCAGCCCCAGCATTTT. Protein sequence: CASSPLGRANQPQHF.

For this clone: One junction end does not reproduce the germline sequence, and a read error may be involved. CDR3 amino acids: CASSRGLVNTGELFF. CDR3 coding DNA: TGTGCTAGCAGCCGGGGACTAGTTAACACCGGGGAGCTGTTTTTT. The genes are TRBV7-7 and TRBJ2-2; 8 nucleotides agree with TRBD2. The CDR3 covers 15 residues. Germline V gene sequence: CDR1 SSHAT, CDR2 FNYEAQ (reference sequence).

The chain is built from TRBV5-6 and TRBJ1-2, with 7 nucleotides matching TRBD1. The germline CDR1 and CDR2 sequences are SGHDT and YYEEEE. The CDR3 length is 15 residues. Germline trimming cut 2 bases from V and 2 bases from J; bases unmatched to any gene: 6. CDR3 in DNA: TGTGCCAGCAGCTTATCTTTGACAGGGAACTATGGCTACACCTTC. Translating it yields CASSLSLTGNYGYTF.

The chain joins TRBV27 to TRBJ1-2; maybe TRBD1 (6 bases). The ends were cut back, 6 bases at V and 1 base at J, with 9 bases in the middle. CDR3 length: 13 amino acids. CDR1 is MNHEY, CDR2 SMNVEV, per germline (reference sequence). For the CDR3, the DNA is TGTGCCAGCAGGAGGACAGTTAACTATGGCTACACCTTC. It specifies CASRRTVNYGYTF.

The chain has TRBV7-9 and TRBJ2-7; TRBD2 aligns across 10 bases. V lost 4 bases, J lost 7 bases, and 7 bases stayed unmatched. CDR3 size: 14 residues. Per germline, CDR1 SEHNR and CDR2 FQNEAQ (reference sequence). Here the CDR3 reads CASSSGTSVREQYF. As DNA, the CDR3 is TGTGCCAGCAGCTCCGGGACTAGCGTTCGGGAGCAGTACTTC.

The V gene is TRBV6-2 or TRBV6-3, the J gene TRBJ1-6, with D unresolved. The V gene's germline CDR1 is MNHEY and CDR2 SVGEGT. Trimming removed 2 bases at V and 2 bases at J, with 4 bases between. The CDR3 is 14 residues long. The CDR3 DNA sequence: TGTGCCAGCAGTTACCCAGCCTATAATTCACCCCTCCACTTT. The encoded protein is CASSYPAYNSPLHF.

Worth noting for this clone: At one of its ends the junction is not consistent with the germline gene, which may arise from a read error. The rearrangement uses TRBV11-2 and TRBJ2-2; TRBD1 agrees at 7 bases. This CDR3 region has 15 residues. CDR1 is SGHAT, CDR2 FQNNGV, per germline. CDR3 region: CASGLHPGQPGELFF. CDR3 in DNA: TGTGCCAGCGGCTTGCATCCGGGACAGCCCGGGGAGCTGTTTTTT. Looking up the rest from reference TRBV11-2 and TRBJ2-2 gives the full variable domain: EAGVAQSPRYKIIEKRQSVAFWCNPISGHATLYWYQQILGQGPKLLIQFQNNGVVDDSQLPKDRFSAERLKGVDSTLKIQPAKLEDSAVYLCASGLHPGQPGELFFGEGSRLTVL.

V usage is TRBV28 and J usage is TRBJ1-5, with a weak D call TRBD1 (5 bases). Trimming stripped 7 bases from V and 0 bases from J, with 13 bases between. Germline V gives CDR1 MDHEN, CDR2 SYDVKM. The CDR3 consists of 15 residues. CDR3 nucleotide sequence: TGTGCCAGCACCACCGACAGATCTAGCAATCAGCCCCAGCATTTT. This translates into CASTTDRSSNQPQHF.

The V gene is TRBV2, the J gene TRBJ2-5, with TRBD2 identical over 7 bases. After removal of 5 bases from V and 1 base from J, the junction contained 7 bases not matched to a gene. The germline V gene encodes CDR1 SNHLY and CDR2 FYNNEI. This CDR3 has 15 residues. This CDR3 is CASSLMTSPQETQYF. The CDR3, as DNA: TGTGCCAGCAGTCTAATGACTAGCCCCCAAGAGACCCAGTACTTC.

This chain joins TRBV5-1 and TRBJ2-7; D perhaps matches TRBD2 (6 bases). CDR1 is SGHRS and CDR2 is YFSETQ in the germline V gene. The length of the CDR3 is 12 residues. The germline V and J ends were trimmed by 8 bases and 3 bases, with 12 bases remaining between them. The CDR3 region has the DNA TGCGCCAGTAATGGGGGGAGCTACGAGCAGTACTTC. Encoded protein: CASNGGSYEQYF.

The chain couples TRBV11-2 to TRBJ2-7; 10 nucleotides align to TRBD1. The CDR3 sequence is 14 residues long. J lost 6 bases, V lost 1 base, and 3 bases had no gene match. The germline V gene encodes CDR1 SGHAT and CDR2 FQNNGV. CDR3 amino acids: CASSLGDRGREQYF. CDR3 coding DNA: TGTGCCAGCAGCTTAGGGGACAGGGGACGCGAGCAGTACTTC.

The chain's CDR3 is CSVAAGPNYGYTF. CDR3 DNA sequence: TGCAGCGTTGCGGCGGGCCCCAACTATGGCTACACCTTC. The J gene is TRBJ1-2, the V gene TRBV29-1, with D uncertain. This CDR3 is 13 amino acids long. V was shortened by 4 bases and J by 2 bases, with 11 bases between the two germline ends. The germline V gene has CDR1 SQVTM and CDR2 ANQGSEA.

The chain's CDR3 is CASSLSAGGYNEQFF. For the CDR3, the DNA is TGTGCCAGCAGCTTGTCAGCGGGGGGATACAATGAGCAGTTCTTC. The J gene is TRBJ2-1, the V gene TRBV7-3, with 9 bases matching TRBD2. Germline CDR1 and CDR2: SGHTA and FQGTGA. The V and J ends lost 3 bases and 4 bases, in that order; junction bases with no gene match: 4. This CDR3 is 15 amino acids long. Filled out from reference TRBV7-3 and TRBJ2-1, the complete variable domain reads GAGVSQTPSNKVTEKGKYVELRCDPISGHTALYWYRQSLGQGPEFLIYFQGTGAADDSGLPNDRFFAVRPEGSVSTLKIQRTERGDSAVYLCASSLSAGGYNEQFFGPGTRLTVL.

The chain uses TRBV5-6 and TRBJ2-5; 11 bases match TRBD2. This CDR3 is built from 15 residues. CDR1 and CDR2 (germline): SGHDT, YYEEEE. Unmatched junction bases numbered 3, after V lost 0 bases and J lost 5 bases. The CDR3 region is CASSLVTSGTETQYF. The DNA for the CDR3 is TGTGCCAGCAGCTTGGTGACTAGCGGGACTGAGACCCAGTACTTC.